The 30 T cell receptor beta chains given below trace back to one sample, sequenced in a study of regulatory T cells in long-lasting Graves disease. Library construction for TCR beta used iRepertoire HTBI primers and Arm-PCR of CDR3 regions. TCRdb re-analysed the multiplex PCR reads in MiXCR, keeping a single row per CDR3 protein. The sample has about 330,000 distinct CDR3 sequences, 16% seen once; the top ten hold just over 20%. Time point meaning: newly diagnosed GD, antithyroid drugs for less than 3 months. RNA extracted from PBMCs served as the sequencing template. The same data also contributed to another study, on T cells in Graves' hyperthyroidism and ophthalmopathy.

The source was peripheral blood mononuclear cells (PBMCs), collected at new diagnosis, from a patient treated with antithyroid drugs. Receptors were obtained from a woman aged 18-29 years with Graves disease.

This clonotype has at least ten counts. This chain connects TRBV2 to TRBJ2-2; a possible D gene is TRBD2 (5 bases). Trimming took 6 bases from V and 0 from J, leaving 14 bases between them. The CDR3 extends over 16 amino acids. Germline CDR1 and CDR2: SNHLY and FYNNEI. The CDR3 DNA reads TGTGCCAGCAGAAGTAACCGACTAACGAACACCGGGGAGCTGTTTTTT. Protein sequence: CASRSNRLTNTGELFF.

This clonotype has only a few counts. V usage is TRBV9 and J usage is TRBJ2-1; 9 nucleotides line up with TRBD2. J lost 5 bases, V lost 4 bases, and 7 bases had no gene match. Germline V CDR1 and CDR2: SGDLS, YYNGEE. The CDR3 runs 15 residues. Here the CDR3 reads CASSSSGGRNNEQFF. CDR3 bases: TGTGCCAGCAGCTCGAGCGGGGGGCGGAACAATGAGCAGTTCTTC.

This clonotype came up many times. The rearrangement joins TRBV10-3 to TRBJ2-4, with 10 bases lining up with TRBD2. Looked up from germline, CDR1 is ENHRY and CDR2 is SYGVKD. With 4 bases clipped from V and 1 base from J, the junction kept 4 bases outside the gene matches. This CDR3 has 16 residues. CDR3 residues: CAISGSGREAKNIQYF. CDR3 nucleotides: TGTGCCATCAGTGGAAGCGGGAGGGAGGCCAAAAACATTCAGTACTTC.

This clonotype was found many times. The V and J genes are TRBV6-1 and TRBJ2-7, with 10 nucleotides matching TRBD1. Trimming at V came to 6 bases and at J to 6 bases, leaving 8 bases not matched to a gene. Germline loops: CDR1 MNHNS, CDR2 SASEGT. CDR3 length: 14 residues. CDR3 loop: CASRTGGGFGEQYF. The CDR3 coding sequence is TGTGCCAGCAGGACAGGGGGCGGGTTCGGCGAGCAGTACTTC.

In its sample, this clonotype was seen many times. The chain carries TRBV3-1 and TRBJ1-5; 9 bases are a match to TRBD1. Germline CDR1 reads LGHDT; CDR2 reads YNNKEL (reference sequence). This CDR3 region has 13 residues. With V trimmed by 8 bases and J by 4 bases, 3 bases remained unmatched. The CDR3 loop is CASQGTGNQPQHF. The CDR3, as DNA: TGTGCCAGCCAAGGGACAGGGAATCAGCCCCAGCATTTT.

The chain couples TRBV10-3 to TRBJ1-3; tentatively, D is TRBD1 (5 bases). Germline V CDR1 and CDR2: ENHRY, SYGVKD. This CDR3 spans 14 amino acids. The V end was cut by 3 bases, the J end by 4 bases, with 10 bases between. The CDR3 sequence: CAISESGTGNTIYF. The CDR3 bases are TGTGCCATCAGTGAATCAGGGACCGGAAACACCATATATTTT.

This clonotype was observed a handful of times. The rearrangement links TRBV20-1 to TRBJ2-2, with D unclear. This CDR3 has 11 residues. Trimming cost V 2 bases and J 5 bases, with 3 bases left between them. Germline V gene lookup returns CDR1 DFQATT and CDR2 SNEGSKA (reference sequence). CDR3 DNA: TGCAGTGCTAGATTTACCGGGGAGCTGTTTTTT. It encodes CSARFTGELFF.

This clonotype was counted between two and nine times. The chain links TRBV7-8 to TRBJ2-3, with 12 bases that match TRBD2. The CDR3 length is 16 residues. CDR1 and CDR2 (germline): SGHVS, FQNEAQ. V gave up 0 bases and J gave up 6 bases; unmatched junction bases: 4. This chain's CDR3 is CASSLATSGGSDTQYF. DNA for the CDR3: TGTGCCAGCAGCTTAGCAACTAGCGGGGGGTCGGATACGCAGTATTTT.

The chain is built from TRBV20-1 and TRBJ2-1; 8 nucleotides match TRBD1. CDR1 and CDR2 from the germline V gene are DFQATT and SNEGSKA (reference sequence). There are 18 residues in the CDR3. V was clipped by 0 bases and J by 0 bases; unmatched bases: 10. The CDR3 DNA reads TGCAGTGCTAGAGACCGAAGACAGGGGAAGAGCTCCTACAATGAGCAGTTCTTC. Protein product: CSARDRRQGKSSYNEQFF.

There are many counts of this clonotype. The V call is TRBV28, the J call TRBJ2-1; D unresolved. CDR3 length: 13 amino acids. The germline gives CDR1 MDHEN, CDR2 SYDVKM. Trimming took 7 bases from V and 2 from J, leaving 9 bases between them. The DNA of the CDR3 is TGTGCCAGCAACGACCGGACCTACAATGAGCAGTTCTTC. The encoded protein is CASNDRTYNEQFF.

This clonotype was detected ten times or more. This chain connects TRBV6-1 to TRBJ1-2, with a tentative D call TRBD1 (5 bases). Trimming removed 4 bases at V and 4 bases at J, with 13 bases between. This CDR3 spans 14 amino acids. CDR1 MNHNS and CDR2 SASEGT come from the germline V gene. CDR3: CASSGDGRSYGYTF. In nucleotides, the CDR3 is TGTGCCAGCAGTGGGGACGGGCGGAGCTATGGCTACACCTTC.

This clonotype was counted ten times or more. The chain couples TRBV20-1 to TRBJ2-7, with 7 bases aligning to TRBD1. The CDR3 is 13 amino acids. Germline CDR1 and CDR2: DFQATT and SNEGSKA (reference sequence). The J segment lost 2 bases and the V segment lost 5 bases, leaving 6 bases of the junction unmatched. CDR3 sequence (DNA): TGCAGTGCTTCTGACAGGGCCACCTACGAGCAGTACTTC. It encodes CSASDRATYEQYF.

The rearrangement joins TRBV3-1 to TRBJ1-2, with TRBD1 matching 7 bases. CDR3 length: 13 amino acids. The trim removed 3 bases at V and 6 bases at J, leaving 4 bases unmatched. CDR1 LGHDT and CDR2 YNNKEL come from the germline V gene (reference sequence). The CDR3 bases are TGTGCCAGCAGCCACGCCGGGACAGATGGCTACACCTTC. This codes for CASSHAGTDGYTF.

This clonotype was detected ten times or more. CDR3 protein: CASSVGTGRTYGYTF. In DNA, the CDR3 is TGTGCCAGCAGCGTGGGGACAGGCAGAACCTATGGCTACACCTTC. This rearrangement joins TRBV5-4 to TRBJ1-2; 8 bases are a match to TRBD1. Germline loops: CDR1 SGHNT, CDR2 YYREEE (reference sequence). V lost 4 bases and J lost 4; bases outside the gene matches: 9. The CDR3 has 15 residues.

This clonotype was counted ten times or more. The CDR3 bases are TGTGCCAGCAGTTACTCTCCAGTGAACACTGAAGCTTTCTTT. It is translated as CASSYSPVNTEAFF. The gene calls are TRBV6-2 or TRBV6-3 and TRBJ1-1; D unclear. Trimming took off 0 bases at V and 0 bases at J, with 5 bases between the two ends. CDR1 is MNHEY, CDR2 SVGEGT, per germline. The CDR3 length is 14 residues.

This clonotype appeared many times. The chain joins TRBV3-1 to TRBJ2-2; the match to TRBD2 covers 9 bases. CDR3 size: 18 residues. Trimming at V came to 0 bases and at J to 1 base, leaving 6 bases not matched to a gene. Germline values: CDR1 LGHDT, CDR2 YNNKEL (reference sequence). The CDR3 DNA is TGTGCCAGCAGCCAAGATCGCGTTAGCGGGGGGAACACCGGGGAGCTGTTTTTT. This encodes CASSQDRVSGGNTGELFF.

This clonotype was found many times. J is TRBJ1-6 and V is TRBV7-8; TRBD1 agrees at 9 bases. Germline lookup yields CDR1 SGHVS and CDR2 FQNEAQ. Trimming removed 4 bases from V and 16 bases from J; junction bases left unmatched: 5. The CDR3 consists of 12 residues. CDR3 amino acids: CASSSSGTGLHF. CDR3 sequence (DNA): TGTGCCAGCAGCTCATCCGGGACAGGGCTCCACTTT.

This clonotype came up a few times. CDR3 protein: CASSVDGGMAYGYTF. The CDR3 nucleotides are TGTGCCAGCAGCGTAGATGGAGGGATGGCCTATGGCTACACCTTC. The chain has TRBV9 and TRBJ1-2; D gene ambiguous. Germline lookup yields CDR1 SGDLS and CDR2 YYNGEE. The V gene lost 0 bases and the J gene lost 4 bases, with 13 bases spanning the gap. This CDR3 comprises 15 residues.

This clonotype came up a few times. The chain combines TRBV27 with TRBJ2-7; D perhaps matches TRBD1 (5 bases). Trimming stripped 6 bases from V and 5 bases from J, with 17 bases between. CDR3 length: 14 residues. Germline V CDR1 and CDR2: MNHEY, SMNVEV (reference sequence). In DNA form, the CDR3 reads TGTGCCAGCAGCAGTGGAACAGGTCCAAACGAGCAGTACTTC. The encoded protein is CASSSGTGPNEQYF.

This clonotype was detected only once. V usage is TRBV6-9 and J usage is TRBJ1-5; D is unresolved. The germline V gene has CDR1 MNHGY and CDR2 SVAAGI. The CDR3 is made up of 14 amino acids. Trimming left V 4 bases short and J 5 bases short, with 12 bases between. The CDR3 bases are TGTGCCAGCAGTTCGCAGTCAGATTATCAGCCCCAGCATTTT. Encoded protein: CASSSQSDYQPQHF.

This clonotype was seen repeatedly, ten times or more. The chain carries TRBV11-2 and TRBJ2-7, with 11 bases fitting TRBD2. The CDR3 consists of 17 residues. The V and J ends lost 3 bases and 1 base, in that order; junction bases with no gene match: 8. Looked up from germline, CDR1 is SGHAT and CDR2 is FQNNGV. Here the CDR3 reads CASSFIAGGPWSYEQYF. The DNA for the CDR3 is TGTGCCAGCAGCTTTATAGCGGGAGGGCCGTGGTCCTACGAGCAGTACTTC.

A few counts support this clonotype. The V call is TRBV29-1, the J call TRBJ2-1; TRBD2 might be the D (6 bases). The CDR3 sequence is 12 residues long. V was trimmed by 4 bases and J by 5 bases, leaving 9 bases between them. Per germline, CDR1 SQVTM and CDR2 ANQGSEA. In DNA, the CDR3 is TGCAGCGTTGCGGGAGCGAACAATGAGCAGTTCTTC. Protein product: CSVAGANNEQFF.

This clonotype was seen repeatedly, ten times or more. The V call is TRBV20-1, the J call TRBJ2-3; 8 nucleotides line up with TRBD2. This CDR3 region has 14 residues. Germline lookup yields CDR1 DFQATT and CDR2 SNEGSKA (reference sequence). Trimming removed 6 bases from V and 6 bases from J; junction bases left unmatched: 11. The chain's CDR3 is CSARSGEALDTQYF. The CDR3 nucleotides read TGCAGTGCCCGTAGCGGGGAAGCTTTGGATACGCAGTATTTT.

The J gene is TRBJ2-1, the V gene TRBV9; tentative D call: TRBD1 (6 bases). The germline V gene has CDR1 SGDLS and CDR2 YYNGEE. Trimming took off 4 bases at V and 0 bases at J, with 17 bases between the two ends. The CDR3 is made up of 17 amino acids. The CDR3 spells CASSLKDRYSSYNEQFF. CDR3 sequence (DNA): TGTGCCAGCAGCTTAAAAGACAGGTACAGCTCCTACAATGAGCAGTTCTTC.

The gene calls are TRBV7-6 and TRBJ1-3, with 7 bases that match TRBD1. V trimming: 3 bases; J trimming: 2 bases; junction bases outside the gene matches: 10. CDR1 and CDR2 from the germline V gene are SGHVS and FNYEAQ. This CDR3 spans 17 amino acids. This CDR3 is CASSLGQLLSAGNTIYF. DNA of the CDR3: TGTGCCAGCAGCTTGGGACAGCTCCTGAGCGCTGGAAACACCATATATTTT.

This clonotype was recorded many times. The rearrangement links TRBV7-9 to TRBJ2-1; 9 bases align to TRBD2. The CDR3 covers 15 residues. CDR1 and CDR2 (germline): SEHNR, FQNEAQ (reference sequence). J was trimmed by 5 bases and V by 1 base; bases with no gene match: 3. This CDR3 reads CASSLGGTSHNEQFF. Here the CDR3 DNA reads TGTGCCAGCAGCTTAGGGGGGACTAGCCACAATGAGCAGTTCTTC.

This clonotype was recorded a few times. The chain carries TRBV25-1 and TRBJ2-1; 11 bases align to TRBD2. CDR3 size: 18 residues. Trimming took 1 base from V and 8 from J; bases not matched to a gene: 13. In germline, CDR1 is MGHDK, CDR2 SYGVNS. CDR3 protein: CASSESTGAPSGRHEQFF. The CDR3 region has the DNA TGTGCCAGCAGTGAATCCACAGGAGCGCCTAGCGGGAGGCATGAGCAGTTCTTC.

This clonotype was seen many times. The chain is built from TRBV5-6 and TRBJ2-5; D is possibly TRBD1 (6 bases). Trimming removed 4 bases at V and 5 bases at J, with 21 bases between. The CDR3 has 16 residues. The germline V gene has CDR1 SGHDT and CDR2 YYEEEE. The CDR3 bases are TGTGCCAGCAGCGCCCCACACAGGGTTGGTCACGAGACCCAGTACTTC. As protein: CASSAPHRVGHETQYF.

This clonotype was counted many times. This chain connects TRBV30 to TRBJ2-7, with D tentatively TRBD1 (5 bases). This CDR3 has 13 amino acids. V lost 3 bases to trimming and J lost 3 bases, with 12 bases between them. CDR1 GTSNPN and CDR2 SVGIG come from the germline V gene (reference sequence). The CDR3 here is CAWRQGSYYEQYF. The CDR3 region has the DNA TGTGCCTGGAGGCAGGGTTCTTACTACGAGCAGTACTTC.

This clonotype was seen many times. The chain carries TRBV5-1 and TRBJ2-1; a weak D match, TRBD1 (6 bases). CDR3 length: 15 residues. The V and J ends lost 4 bases and 4 bases respectively, with 15 bases between them. CDR1 SGHRS and CDR2 YFSETQ come from the germline V gene. CDR3 protein: CASSPGRGIYNEQFF. DNA for the CDR3: TGCGCCAGCAGCCCCGGAAGGGGGATATACAATGAGCAGTTCTTC.